This T cell receptor beta chain is from a study of a mutant IDH1 vaccine in newly diagnosed glioma. Study as a whole: Of treated patients, around 60% were men and about 38% women, averaging roughly 40 years.

Measured with immunoSEQ multiplex PCR; TCRdb has only the in-frame clones, and not every one. This sample has around 99,000 clones, with about 82% found just once. As to time point: baseline, week 1 (first vaccination visit). Treatment given: pre-vaccination baseline after standard-of-care therapy. This clone showed up just a few times. Its cognate antigen is unknown. The CDR3 totals 13 residues. The ends were cut back, 4 bases at V and 6 bases at J, with 10 bases in the middle. Germline loops: CDR1 ENHRY, CDR2 SYGVKD. The study, taken as a whole, reports: Vaccine-induced immune responses were detected in around 93% of patients.

Source: PBMCs, taken from a glioma patient treated with radiotherapy, temozolomide or both. The chain couples TRBV10-3 to TRBJ1-5; perhaps TRBD1 as D (5 bases). This sequence was found in a man aged 40-50 years with glioma. The CDR3 bases are TGTGCCATCAGTGTCAGGGAGGGTCAGCCCCAGCATTTT. Its translation: CAISVREGQPQHF.